The entry that follows covers one T cell receptor (beta chain) sequence. Its specificity is unknown. The V end was cut by 6 bases, the J end by 5 bases, with 19 bases between. CDR3 length: 15 residues. Germline CDR1 is LGHNA and CDR2 is YSLEER. The source of the sample is a study of cytomegalovirus exposure and HLA in healthy donors. Study results and limitations: There were approximately 150 TCR beta chains listed as cytomegalovirus-associated. Rarity held for most TCR sequences, but there were some public TCRs that occurred in many donors. Accurate prediction of HLA-A and HLA-B alleles (for most subjects) was reportedly achieved from TCR beta sequences.

PCR amplification relied on 60 Vbeta primers (plus 13 Jbeta primers). In the original analysis: As a later analysis found, there were tens of millions of unique TCR beta chains, of which about 10 million were shared. Sequenced by immunoSEQ multiplex PCR; TCRdb stores in-frame clones only, minus some. V and J calls and clone size are copied from that table; D and trimming were computed from the DNA. There are some 130,000 clones in the sample; around 83% occur only once, and roughly 1.2% lies in the top ten. This TCR derives from a male donor in good health and CMV-seropositive. The specimen was PBMCs. The chain is built from TRBV4-3 and TRBJ2-5; D might be TRBD2 (6 bases). DNA for the CDR3: TGCGCCAGCAGACCCACCGGGACTCCGGGTGAGACCCAGTACTTC. Its translation is CASRPTGTPGETQYF.